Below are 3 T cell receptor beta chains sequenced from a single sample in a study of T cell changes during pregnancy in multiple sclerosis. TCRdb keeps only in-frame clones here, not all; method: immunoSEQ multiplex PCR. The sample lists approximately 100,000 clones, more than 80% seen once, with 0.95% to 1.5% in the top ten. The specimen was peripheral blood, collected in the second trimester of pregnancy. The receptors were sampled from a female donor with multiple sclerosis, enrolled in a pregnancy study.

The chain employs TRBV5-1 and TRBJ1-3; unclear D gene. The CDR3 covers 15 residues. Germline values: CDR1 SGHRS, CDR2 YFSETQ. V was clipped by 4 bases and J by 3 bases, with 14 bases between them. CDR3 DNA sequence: TGCGCCAGCAGCCCGTTTAATCGCGGTGGAAACACCATATATTTT. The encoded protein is CASSPFNRGGNTIYF. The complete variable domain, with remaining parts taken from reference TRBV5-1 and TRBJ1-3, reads KAGVTQTPRYLIKTRGQQVTLSCSPISGHRSVSWYQQTPGQGLQFLFEYFSETQRNKGNFPGRFSGRQFSNSRSEMNVSTLELGDSALYLCASSPFNRGGNTIYFGEGSWLTVV.

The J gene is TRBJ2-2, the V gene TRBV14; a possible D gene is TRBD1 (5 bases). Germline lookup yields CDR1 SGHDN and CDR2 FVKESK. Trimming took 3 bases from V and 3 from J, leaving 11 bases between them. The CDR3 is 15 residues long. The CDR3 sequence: CASSHDIRDTGELFF. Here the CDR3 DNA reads TGTGCCAGCAGCCATGACATCAGGGACACCGGGGAGCTGTTTTTT. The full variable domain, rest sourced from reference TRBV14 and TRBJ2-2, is EAGVTQFPSHSVIEKGQTVTLRCDPISGHDNLYWYRRVMGKEIKFLLHFVKESKQDESGMPNNRFLAERTGGTYSTLKVQPAELEDSGVYFCASSHDIRDTGELFFGEGSRLTVL.

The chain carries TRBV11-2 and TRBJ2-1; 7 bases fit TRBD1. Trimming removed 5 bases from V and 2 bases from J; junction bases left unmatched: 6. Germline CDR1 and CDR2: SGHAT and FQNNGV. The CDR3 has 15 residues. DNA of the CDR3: TGTGCCAGCAGCGCCCGACAGGGCACCTACAATGAGCAGTTCTTC. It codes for CASSARQGTYNEQFF.